This TCR beta chain was captured by sequencing in a study of long-term antiretroviral therapy in people with HIV. The CDR3 totals 15 residues. CDR1 and CDR2 (germline): SGHDT, YYEEEE. V lost 3 bases to trimming and J lost 2 bases, with 14 bases between them. The libraries were made with immunoSEQ v3.0 at survey level. Clones were sequenced by immunoSEQ multiplex PCR, and TCRdb holds only the in-frame ones, with some missing. Of about 43,000 clones in the sample, over 90% were seen once. The chain carries TRBV5-6 and TRBJ1-2; D unresolved. The sample was unsorted PBMCs, taken around 9 years after starting antiretroviral therapy. The clonotype comes from a man aged 25 to 45 with HIV. The CDR3 nucleotides are TGTGCCAGCAGCTCGGAGGCCACCTTAAACTATGGCTACACCTTC. As protein: CASSSEATLNYGYTF.